Sequencing of this T cell receptor beta chain was carried out in a study of identical twins. This clonotype was detected only once. Antigen unknown. Germline CDR1 MNHNS, CDR2 SASEGT. The CDR3 loop spans 15 amino acids. The V end was cut by 5 bases, the J end by 4 bases, with 18 bases between. Unique molecular identifiers were in the cDNA, with template-switch universal primer binding. Each CDR3 protein is one row after TCRdb ran MiXCR on the 5' RACE reads. This table has approximately 350,000 distinct CDR3 sequences, roughly an eighth appearing once. Notes on the study in general: Reduced insertions were recorded for abundant cord blood beta clonotypes, with no such pattern in memory repertoires. Cross-sectional statistics, not tracking of the same donors, supported the conclusions.

The data also belong to a second study, concerning yellow fever vaccine responses in identical twins.

This clonotype was obtained from a woman younger than 35 in good health. The genes are TRBV6-1 and TRBJ2-7; D remains unclear. The sample was CD8+ T cells sorted from blood. The CDR3 DNA reads TGTGCCAGCAGTCATCCCCAAAGGGTGCCTTACGAGCAGTACTTC. Translating gives CASSHPQRVPYEQYF.